Below, 26 T cell receptor beta chains from the same sample are listed, as sequenced in a study of cytomegalovirus exposure and HLA in healthy donors. PCR primers comprised 60 Vbeta and 13 Jbeta primers. Libraries were prepared by immunoSEQ multiplex PCR; TCRdb keeps only in-frame clonotypes and omits some of them. The sample's table shows around 55,000 clones. Specimen: PBMCs. The receptors derive from a man between 45 and 60 years old in good health and CMV-seropositive.

This chain connects TRBV6-5 to TRBJ2-7, with 10 bases fitting TRBD1. From germline, CDR1 is MNHEY and CDR2 SVGAGI. V shed 4 bases and J 4 bases; nucleotides not matched to a gene: 7. The CDR3 runs to 15 residues. The CDR3: CASSSAGTGEYEQYF. The CDR3 DNA reads as TGTGCCAGCAGTTCCGCCGGGACAGGGGAGTACGAGCAGTACTTC.

The J gene is TRBJ1-2, the V gene TRBV6-5, with 7 bases lining up with TRBD1. Germline V gene data show CDR1 as MNHEY and CDR2 as SVGAGI. The CDR3 extends over 16 amino acids. V dropped 2 bases and J dropped 3; count of bases not matched to a gene: 9. The CDR3 DNA follows: TGTGCCAGCAGTTACCTATCGGACAGGTTTGACTATGGCTACACCTTC. Its translation: CASSYLSDRFDYGYTF.

The chain is built from TRBV30 and TRBJ1-1; a weak D match, TRBD1 (6 bases). The germline gives CDR1 GTSNPN, CDR2 SVGIG (reference sequence). CDR3 size: 13 residues. Trimming left V 4 bases short and J 1 base short, with 10 bases between. Here the CDR3 DNA reads TGTGCCTGGACCATACAGGGGAACACTGAAGCTTTCTTT. Protein sequence: CAWTIQGNTEAFF.

The chain employs TRBV12-5 and TRBJ2-7; D gene ambiguous. This CDR3 has 15 residues. The V gene's germline CDR1 is LGHNT and CDR2 FRNRAP. Trimming removed 5 bases at V and 3 bases at J, with 17 bases between. The CDR3 sequence: CASGASEALSYEQYF. In nucleotides, the CDR3 is TGTGCTAGTGGTGCGTCTGAGGCCCTAAGCTACGAGCAGTACTTC. Together with reference TRBV12-5 and TRBJ2-7, the CDR3 gives the full variable domain: DARVTQTPRHKVTEMGQEVTMRCQPILGHNTVFWYRQTMMQGLELLAYFRNRAPLDDSGMPKDRFSAEMPDATLATLKIQPSEPRDSAVYFCASGASEALSYEQYFGPGTRLTVT.

The chain carries TRBV10-3 and TRBJ2-1; TRBD1 might be the D (6 bases). V was clipped by 10 bases and J by 6 bases, with 16 bases between them. This CDR3 has 13 residues. In germline, CDR1 is ENHRY, CDR2 SYGVKD. DNA for the CDR3: TGTGCCACCGTTACAGGGTCAGGCAATGAGCAGTTCTTC. Protein sequence: CATVTGSGNEQFF.

The chain employs TRBV5-1 and TRBJ2-5; D possibly corresponds to TRBD1 (5 bases). Germline values: CDR1 SGHRS, CDR2 YFSETQ. This CDR3 is 15 amino acids long. The ends were cut back, 5 bases at V and 3 bases at J, with 17 bases in the middle. CDR3 bases: TGCGCCAGCAGGCTTGGACCGACAGAGAAAGAGACCCAGTACTTC. This gives the protein CASRLGPTEKETQYF.

The rearrangement uses TRBV9 and TRBJ2-1; TRBD1 agrees at 10 bases. The CDR3 loop spans 18 amino acids. Germline trimming cut 4 bases from V and 5 bases from J; bases unmatched to any gene: 15. CDR1 is SGDLS, CDR2 YYNGEE, per germline. This CDR3 is CASSLSPGRDRGDNEQFF. As DNA, the CDR3 is TGTGCCAGCAGCCTCTCCCCGGGGAGGGACAGGGGCGACAATGAGCAGTTCTTC.

Comment on this clone: The junction shows a germline mismatch at one end, possibly a read error. The chain is built from TRBV11-2 and TRBJ1-2; D ambiguous. Germline V CDR1 and CDR2: SGHAT, FQNNGV. CDR3 size: 14 residues. The CDR3 DNA reads TGTGCCAGCAGCTTAGATCCCGGGTTAGGAATTATAAGCTTC. This translates into CASSLDPGLGIISF.

The rearrangement uses TRBV11-2 and TRBJ1-2; D might be TRBD1 (5 bases). V shed 4 bases and J shed 4 bases, with 13 bases lying between them. CDR1 and CDR2 from the germline V gene are SGHAT and FQNNGV. There are 14 residues in the CDR3. The CDR3 loop is CASSSLSRVYGYTF. CDR3 nucleotides: TGTGCCAGCAGCTCCCTGTCCAGGGTCTATGGCTACACCTTC. Supplemented by reference TRBV11-2 and TRBJ1-2, the full variable domain reads EAGVAQSPRYKIIEKRQSVAFWCNPISGHATLYWYQQILGQGPKLLIQFQNNGVVDDSQLPKDRFSAERLKGVDSTLKIQPAKLEDSAVYLCASSSLSRVYGYTFGSGTRLTVV.

The CDR3 nucleotides are TGTGCCAGTAGTACCGGGTTATTTCAGCCCCAGCATTTT. It specifies CASSTGLFQPQHF. The rearrangement links TRBV19 to TRBJ1-5; no clear D gene. The CDR3 extends over 13 amino acids. Per the germline V gene, CDR1 is LNHDA and CDR2 is SQIVND (reference sequence). Trimming shortened V by 4 bases and J by 6 bases, and 10 bases separated the two germline ends. The full variable domain, completed using reference TRBV19 and TRBJ1-5, is DGGITQSPKYLFRKEGQNVTLSCEQNLNHDAMYWYRQDPGQGLRLIYYSQIVNDFQKGDIAEGYSVSREKKESFPLTVTSAQKNPTAFYLCASSTGLFQPQHFGDGTRLSIL.

The rearrangement joins TRBV5-1 to TRBJ2-1; 11 bases agree with TRBD2. V shed 9 bases and J 6 bases; nucleotides not matched to a gene: 17. Germline CDR1 is SGHRS and CDR2 is YFSETQ. The CDR3 is made up of 17 amino acids. CDR3 sequence (DNA): TGCGCCACCTTGGGGGTGGTAGCGGGAGGGCCGATCAATGAGCAGTTCTTC. Translated, it gives CATLGVVAGGPINEQFF.

The V and J genes are TRBV5-1 and TRBJ1-2; the D gene is possibly TRBD1 (6 bases). Trimming took off 0 bases at V and 8 bases at J, with 11 bases between the two ends. The CDR3 is made up of 13 amino acids. Per the germline V gene, CDR1 is SGHRS and CDR2 is YFSETQ. CDR3 sequence (DNA): TGCGCCAGCAGCTTGGCCGGGGGGGGCGGCTACACCTTC. Protein product: CASSLAGGGGYTF.

Written as DNA, the CDR3 is TGTGCCAGCAGTCCCGGACAGGGAAACTATGGCTACACCTTC. Translation: CASSPGQGNYGYTF. The chain is built from TRBV27 and TRBJ1-2; 8 positions agree with TRBD1. Germline V gene data show CDR1 as MNHEY and CDR2 as SMNVEV (reference sequence). The CDR3 totals 14 residues. Germline trimming cut 5 bases from V and 2 bases from J; bases unmatched to any gene: 4.

The J gene is TRBJ2-7, the V gene TRBV7-3; 7 bases fit TRBD2. Germline V gene lookup returns CDR1 SGHTA and CDR2 FQGTGA. J gave up 9 bases and V 0 bases, and 14 bases lay outside the gene matches. The CDR3 has 16 residues. Written as DNA, the CDR3 is TGTGCCAGCAGCTTAACGCCGGCGACTAGCAGTACGGGGCAGTACTTC. Translated: CASSLTPATSSTGQYF.

This chain connects TRBV5-6 to TRBJ2-3, with TRBD2 identical over 11 bases. V lost 4 bases and J lost 4; bases outside the gene matches: 5. There are 15 residues in the CDR3. Germline CDR1 and CDR2: SGHDT and YYEEEE. The CDR3 is CASSLIAGGSDTQYF. CDR3 sequence (DNA): TGTGCCAGCAGCCTTATAGCGGGAGGGTCAGATACGCAGTATTTT.

The gene calls are TRBV12-5 and TRBJ2-7, with unresolved D. The CDR3 has 14 amino acids. CDR1 and CDR2 (germline): LGHNT, FRNRAP. V shed 6 bases and J shed 2 bases, with 14 bases lying between them. The CDR3 region has the DNA TGTGCTAGTGGCTCTCTGCTGGCTCCCTACGAGCAGTACTTC. Protein product: CASGSLLAPYEQYF. Variable domain in full (rest from reference TRBV12-5 and TRBJ2-7): DARVTQTPRHKVTEMGQEVTMRCQPILGHNTVFWYRQTMMQGLELLAYFRNRAPLDDSGMPKDRFSAEMPDATLATLKIQPSEPRDSAVYFCASGSLLAPYEQYFGPGTRLTVT.

The chain carries TRBV6-5 and TRBJ1-1; D is perhaps TRBD1 (6 bases). The germline V and J ends were trimmed by 5 bases and 0 bases, with 13 bases remaining between them. This CDR3 has 15 amino acids. Germline-derived CDR1 and CDR2 are MNHEY and SVGAGI. DNA of the CDR3: TGTGCCAGCAGTCTCCTACAGGGCATGAACACTGAAGCTTTCTTT. This gives the protein CASSLLQGMNTEAFF.

The chain uses TRBV7-6 and TRBJ2-3, with D hard to call. The CDR3 totals 13 residues. Germline V gene lookup returns CDR1 SGHVS and CDR2 FNYEAQ. The ends were cut back, 2 bases at V and 1 base at J, with 4 bases in the middle. The CDR3 coding sequence is TGTGCCAGCAGCTTACAGGGCACAGATACGCAGTATTTT. Its protein is CASSLQGTDTQYF.

The chain links TRBV28 to TRBJ2-7; 10 positions match TRBD1. V lost 7 bases and J lost 2; bases outside the gene matches: 5. The CDR3 runs 14 residues. The germline gives CDR1 MDHEN, CDR2 SYDVKM. CDR3 protein: CASNPTGGPYEQYF. CDR3 nucleotides: TGTGCCAGCAACCCGACAGGGGGCCCCTACGAGCAGTACTTC.

The chain links TRBV13 to TRBJ2-3; D is possibly TRBD2 (5 bases). This CDR3 contains 16 residues. V was pared by 1 base and J by 4 bases, with 15 bases between. CDR1 is PRHDT, CDR2 FYEKMQ, per germline (reference sequence). CDR3 in amino acids: CASSLEARGSADTQYF. In DNA, the CDR3 is TGTGCCAGCAGCTTAGAAGCTAGAGGGTCGGCAGATACGCAGTATTTT.

V usage is TRBV7-6 and J usage is TRBJ2-7, with no clear D. This CDR3 spans 13 amino acids. Germline CDR1 reads SGHVS; CDR2 reads FNYEAQ. Trimming shortened V by 1 base and J by 4 bases, and 8 bases separated the two germline ends. The CDR3 DNA reads as TGTGCCAGCAGCTTAGGCGGCGATTACGAGCAGTACTTC. The encoded protein is CASSLGGDYEQYF.

The chain joins TRBV19 to TRBJ2-3; 13 nucleotides line up with TRBD2. CDR1 LNHDA and CDR2 SQIVND come from the germline V gene (reference sequence). CDR3 size: 16 residues. With V trimmed by 5 bases and J by 2 bases, 4 bases remained unmatched. The CDR3 bases are TGTGCCAGTAGTCTGACTAGCGGGGGGATCACAGATACGCAGTATTTT. Protein sequence: CASSLTSGGITDTQYF.

A word on this clone: This specimen includes other DNA sequences encoding the same CDR3. This chain links TRBV5-1 with TRBJ1-1, with D possibly matching TRBD1 (6 bases). With 2 bases removed from V and 1 base from J, the gap between germline ends came to 9 bases. This CDR3 spans 14 amino acids. The V gene's germline CDR1 is SGHRS and CDR2 YFSETQ. The CDR3 reads CASSFLQGNTEAFF. The CDR3 DNA reads TGCGCCAGCAGCTTCCTACAGGGGAACACTGAAGCTTTCTTT.

V usage is TRBV11-2 and J usage is TRBJ1-2; D uncertain. The CDR3 is made up of 13 amino acids. The germline V gene encodes CDR1 SGHAT and CDR2 FQNNGV. V was trimmed by 1 base and J by 4 bases, leaving 7 bases between them. The CDR3 DNA follows: TGTGCCAGCAGCTTAGGCCGGGGCTATGGCTACACCTTC. As protein: CASSLGRGYGYTF.

V usage is TRBV4-3 and J usage is TRBJ2-3, with D hard to call. Per the germline V gene, CDR1 is LGHNA and CDR2 is YSLEER. The V and J ends lost 0 bases and 2 bases respectively, with 6 bases between them. The CDR3 covers 14 residues. CDR3 nucleotides: TGCGCCAGCAGCCAAGATGTAAACACAGATACGCAGTATTTT. It codes for CASSQDVNTDTQYF.

The chain is built from TRBV29-1 and TRBJ2-1; TRBD2 aligns across 13 bases. The CDR3 is made up of 15 amino acids. Trimming removed 5 bases from V and 5 bases from J; junction bases left unmatched: 6. The germline gives CDR1 SQVTM, CDR2 ANQGSEA. CDR3 amino acids: CSVPGLAGIHNEQFF. CDR3 nucleotide sequence: TGCAGCGTTCCGGGACTAGCGGGAATCCACAATGAGCAGTTCTTC.